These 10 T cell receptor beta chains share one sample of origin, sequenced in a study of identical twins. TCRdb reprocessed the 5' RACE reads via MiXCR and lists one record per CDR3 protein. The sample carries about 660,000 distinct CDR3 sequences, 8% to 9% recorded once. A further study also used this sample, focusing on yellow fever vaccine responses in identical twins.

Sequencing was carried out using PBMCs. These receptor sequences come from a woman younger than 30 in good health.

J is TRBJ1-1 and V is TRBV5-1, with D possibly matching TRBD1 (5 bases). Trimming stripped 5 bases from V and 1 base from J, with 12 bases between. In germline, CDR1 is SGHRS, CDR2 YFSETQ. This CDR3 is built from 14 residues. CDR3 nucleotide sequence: TGCGCCAGCAGGTCGGGGGGAAGGAACACTGAAGCTTTCTTT. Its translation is CASRSGGRNTEAFF. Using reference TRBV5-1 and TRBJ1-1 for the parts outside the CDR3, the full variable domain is KAGVTQTPRYLIKTRGQQVTLSCSPISGHRSVSWYQQTPGQGLQFLFEYFSETQRNKGNFPGRFSGRQFSNSRSEMNVSTLELGDSALYLCASRSGGRNTEAFFGQGTRLTVV.

The CDR3 DNA sequence: TGTGCCAGCAGCTTACCAAATCTAGCGGGAGGCACCGGGGAGCTGTTTTTT. It is translated as CASSLPNLAGGTGELFF. This sequence joins TRBV7-9 and TRBJ2-2; 11 positions agree with TRBD2. The CDR3 covers 17 residues. The V and J ends lost 2 bases and 4 bases, in that order; junction bases with no gene match: 6. CDR1 and CDR2 from the germline V gene are SEHNR and FQNEAQ (reference sequence).

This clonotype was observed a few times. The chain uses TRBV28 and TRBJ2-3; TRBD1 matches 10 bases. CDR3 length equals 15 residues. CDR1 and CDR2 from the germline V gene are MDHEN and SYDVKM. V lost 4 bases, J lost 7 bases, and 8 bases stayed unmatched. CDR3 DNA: TGTGCCAGCAGTTCCCGACAGGGGGCTTGGAATACGCAGTATTTT. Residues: CASSSRQGAWNTQYF.

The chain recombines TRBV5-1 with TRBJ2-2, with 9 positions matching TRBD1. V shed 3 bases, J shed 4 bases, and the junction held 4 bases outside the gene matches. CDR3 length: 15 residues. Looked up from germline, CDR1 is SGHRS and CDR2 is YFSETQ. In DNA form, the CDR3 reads TGCGCCAGCAGCTGGGGGGACAGGGCCACCGGGGAGCTGTTTTTT. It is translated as CASSWGDRATGELFF. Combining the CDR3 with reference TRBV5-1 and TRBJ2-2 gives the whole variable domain KAGVTQTPRYLIKTRGQQVTLSCSPISGHRSVSWYQQTPGQGLQFLFEYFSETQRNKGNFPGRFSGRQFSNSRSEMNVSTLELGDSALYLCASSWGDRATGELFFGEGSRLTVL.

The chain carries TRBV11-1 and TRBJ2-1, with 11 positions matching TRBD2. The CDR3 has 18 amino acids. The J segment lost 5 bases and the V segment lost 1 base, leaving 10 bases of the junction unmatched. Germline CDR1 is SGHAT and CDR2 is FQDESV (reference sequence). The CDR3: CASSLGDGTSGRNNEQFF. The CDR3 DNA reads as TGTGCCAGCAGCTTAGGGGATGGGACTAGCGGAAGGAACAATGAGCAGTTCTTC.

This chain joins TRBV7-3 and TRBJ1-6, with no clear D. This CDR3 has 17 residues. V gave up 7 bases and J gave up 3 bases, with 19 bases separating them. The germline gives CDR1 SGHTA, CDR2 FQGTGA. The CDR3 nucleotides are TGTGCCAGCACCGTACCCCAGGCGAACCTCTATAATTCACCCCTCCACTTT. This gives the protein CASTVPQANLYNSPLHF. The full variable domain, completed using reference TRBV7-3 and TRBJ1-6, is GAGVSQTPSNKVTEKGKYVELRCDPISGHTALYWYRQSLGQGPEFLIYFQGTGAADDSGLPNDRFFAVRPEGSVSTLKIQRTERGDSAVYLCASTVPQANLYNSPLHFGNGTRLTVT.

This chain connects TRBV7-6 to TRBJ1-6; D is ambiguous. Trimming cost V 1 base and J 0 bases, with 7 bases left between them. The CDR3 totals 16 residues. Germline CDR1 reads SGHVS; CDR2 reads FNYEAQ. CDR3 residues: CASSLGVISYNSPLHF. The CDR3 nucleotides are TGTGCCAGCAGCTTAGGGGTGATCTCCTATAATTCACCCCTCCACTTT.

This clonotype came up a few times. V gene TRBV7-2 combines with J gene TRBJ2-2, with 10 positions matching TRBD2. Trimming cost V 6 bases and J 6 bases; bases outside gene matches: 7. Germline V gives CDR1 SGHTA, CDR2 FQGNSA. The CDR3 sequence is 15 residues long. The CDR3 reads CASSRSGRAAGELFF. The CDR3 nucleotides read TGTGCCAGCAGTCGAAGCGGGAGGGCCGCCGGGGAGCTGTTTTTT.

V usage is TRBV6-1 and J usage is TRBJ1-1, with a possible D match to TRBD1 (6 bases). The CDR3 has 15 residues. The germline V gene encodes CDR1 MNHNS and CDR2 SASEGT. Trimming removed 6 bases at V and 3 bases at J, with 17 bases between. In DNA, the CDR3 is TGTGCCAGCAGCCTTTCGACAGGAGCGTACACTGAAGCTTTCTTT. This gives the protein CASSLSTGAYTEAFF.

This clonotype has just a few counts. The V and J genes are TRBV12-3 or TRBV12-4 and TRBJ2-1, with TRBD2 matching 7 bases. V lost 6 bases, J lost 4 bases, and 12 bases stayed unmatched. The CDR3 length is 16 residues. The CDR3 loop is CASSRGTGTTYNEQFF. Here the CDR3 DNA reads TGTGCCAGCAGCCGGGGTACCGGGACTACTTACAATGAGCAGTTCTTC.